The rows below give T cell receptor beta chains drawn from one sample of a study of tumor-infiltrating lymphocytes in primary liver carcinoma. MiXCR, applied by TCRdb to the multiplex PCR reads, yields one record per CDR3 protein. This table has about 75,000 distinct CDR3 sequences, roughly 72% appearing once. The sequencing sample was made of tumor-adjacent normal liver tissue. Source of these receptors: a man aged 35 to 55 with primary liver carcinoma and hepatitis B virus infection. Both conserved end residues are part of each CDR3. A D gene is named only where the DNA matches it firmly. Expanded clones are given a class, and other clones once, few, many or no size at all.

D: -
J: TRBJ2-1
V: TRBV6-6
size: -
CDR3: CTSTYHQSSYYEQFF
DNA: TGTACCAGCACTTACCACCAGAGCTCCTACTATGAGCAGTTCTTC

D: -
J: TRBJ2-1
V: TRBV29-1
size: -
CDR3: CRVIGLVNEQFF
DNA: TGCAGAGTTATCGGTCTAGTCAATGAGCAGTTCTTC

D: -
J: TRBJ2-1
V: TRBV7-8
size: many
CDR3: CASRAPGSDNEQFF
DNA: TGTGCCAGCAGGGCGCCCGGGTCCGACAATGAGCAGTTCTTC

D: TRBD1
J: TRBJ2-3
V: TRBV28
size: once
CDR3: CVSSFVAGTDTQYF
DNA: TGTGTCAGCAGTTTTGTGGCAGGGACAGATACGCAGTACTTT

D: -
J: TRBJ1-6
V: TRBV6-1
size: -
CDR3: CASSPTGRYSPLHF
DNA: TGTGCCAGCAGTCCCACCGGGCGGTATTCACCCCTCCACTTT

D: -
J: TRBJ2-5
V: TRBV2
size: once
CDR3: CTSSNAGQETQYF
DNA: TGTACCAGCAGCAACGCGGGCCAAGAGACCCAGTACTTC

D: -
J: TRBJ2-3
V: TRBV4-1
size: -
CDR3: CASSHYTTGRTTDTQYF
DNA: TGCGCCAGCAGCCACTACACGACAGGCCGGACCACAGATACGCAGTATTTT

D: -
J: TRBJ1-2
V: TRBV12-3/TRBV12-4
size: few
CDR3: CASSPDSSLNYGYTF
DNA: TGTGCCAGCAGTCCGGACAGCTCCCTAAACTATGGCTACACCTTC

D: -
J: TRBJ1-5
V: TRBV29-1
size: -
CDR3: CSAVGQINKPQHF
DNA: TGCAGCGCTGTCGGACAGATCAATAAGCCCCAGCATTTT

D: TRBD2
J: TRBJ2-3
V: TRBV5-1
size: many
CDR3: CASSLEVAGITDTQYF
DNA: TGCGCCAGCAGCTTGGAAGTAGCGGGGATCACAGATACGCAGTATTTT

D: -
J: TRBJ2-3
V: TRBV12-3/TRBV12-4
size: -
CDR3: CASSFHPRGTDTQYF
DNA: TGTGCCAGCAGTTTCCATCCAAGAGGCACAGATACACAGTATTTT

D: -
J: TRBJ2-5
V: TRBV11-2
size: once
CDR3: CDSNYNTQETRYF
DNA: TGTGACAGCAACTACAATACACAAGAGACCCGGTACTTC

D: -
J: TRBJ2-1
V: TRBV6-1
size: few
CDR3: CANSEVADNEQFF
DNA: TGTGCCAACAGTGAAGTTGCAGACAATGAGCAGTTCTTC

D: -
J: TRBJ2-7
V: TRBV5-5
size: few
CDR3: CASSFSPALIYEQHF
DNA: TGTGCCAGCAGCTTTTCCCCCGCCCTAATATACGAGCAGCACTTC

D: -
J: TRBJ2-7
V: TRBV29-1
size: many
CDR3: CSVEDPTEGGTYEQYF
DNA: TGCAGCGTTGAAGATCCCACGGAAGGAGGCACCTACGAGCAGTACTTC

D: -
J: TRBJ2-1
V: TRBV11-2
size: -
CDR3: CASDFELMHGSIEQFF
DNA: TGTGCCAGCGACTTCGAGCTCATGCACGGATCCATTGAGCAGTTCTTC

D: TRBD1
J: TRBJ2-2
V: TRBV4-1
size: many
CDR3: CASSQERGRELFF
DNA: TGCGCCAGCAGCCAAGAAAGGGGGCGGGAGCTGTTTTTT